This TCR beta chain was retrieved from a study of OX40 agonist ivuxolimab in advanced cancers. Clones were read by immunoSEQ multiplex PCR, and TCRdb kept only the in-frame ones, dropping some. Here the sample spans about 48,000 clones, around nine tenths being singletons. Worth noting for this clone: Its target is not known.

V was clipped by 4 bases and J by 4 bases, with 6 bases between them. Germline V lookup: CDR1 SGHDT, CDR2 YYEEEE. This CDR3 is built from 11 residues. General study results and limits: Some nonresponders also had low normalized T-cell clonal expansion. Expanded clones were, on average, more numerous among CD8+ T cells than CD4+.

A history of autoimmune disease or systemic immunosuppression excluded patients. The chain links TRBV5-6 to TRBJ2-7; D is ambiguous. This receptor was identified in an adult with an advanced solid tumor such as melanoma, head and neck, liver or kidney cancer. Sequenced material: CD4+ or CD8+ T cells sorted from blood, taken in a trial of the OX40 agonist ivuxolimab. CDR3 residues: CASSLGYEQYF. The CDR3 nucleotides read TGTGCCAGCAGCCTGGGGTACGAGCAGTACTTC.